The 29 T cell receptor beta chains listed next were all sequenced from one sample in a study of T cells in Graves' hyperthyroidism and ophthalmopathy. Amplified TCR beta CDR3 regions derived from RNA transcripts. The TCR CDR3 first-round RT-PCR relied on the HTBI primer set. In TCRdb, the multiplex PCR reads were re-called with MiXCR into one record per CDR3 protein. The sample lists hundreds of thousands of distinct CDR3 sequences, more than 13% occurring once. The sample was blood. The receptors shown here come from a woman younger than 45 with Graves' hyperthyroidism.

This chain uses TRBV9 with TRBJ1-6; D remains ambiguous. The CDR3 covers 15 residues. V was pared by 1 base and J by 11 bases, with 16 bases between. Per germline, CDR1 SGDLS and CDR2 YYNGEE. The CDR3 DNA reads as TGTGCCAGCAGCGTAAAGGAGTCCGGAGGGACACCCCTCCACTTT. This codes for CASSVKESGGTPLHF. Together with reference TRBV9 and TRBJ1-6, the CDR3 gives the full variable domain: DSGVTQTPKHLITATGQRVTLRCSPRSGDLSVYWYQQSLDQGLQFLIQYYNGEERAKGNILERFSAQQFPDLHSELNLSSLELGDSALYFCASSVKESGGTPLHFGNGTRLTVT.

This chain links TRBV6-2 or TRBV6-3 with TRBJ1-5; 9 bases are shared with TRBD1. This CDR3 contains 16 residues. The trim removed 6 bases at V and 2 bases at J, leaving 8 bases unmatched. The germline V gene encodes CDR1 MNHEY and CDR2 SVGEGT. The CDR3 DNA sequence: TGTGCCAGCAGGACCCACAGGGGGCAGGGCAATCAGCCCCAGCATTTT. Translating it yields CASRTHRGQGNQPQHF.

This clonotype appeared many times. The V call is TRBV28, the J call TRBJ2-5, with no clear D. The germline V gene encodes CDR1 MDHEN and CDR2 SYDVKM. The germline V and J ends were trimmed by 3 bases and 5 bases, with 7 bases remaining between them. The CDR3 is 12 residues long. CDR3 in amino acids: CASSFSEETQYF. In DNA, the CDR3 is TGTGCCAGCAGTTTCAGTGAGGAGACCCAGTACTTC.

The count of this clonotype is one. A read error may explain this, as a much larger clone is one base away. V is TRBV12-3 or TRBV12-4 and J is TRBJ2-2, with a weak D call TRBD2 (5 bases). The CDR3 runs 14 residues. V lost 5 bases and J lost 4, with 11 bases in between. The CDR3 reads CASSAGGCTGELFF. The CDR3 DNA sequence: TGTGCCAGCAGTGCGGGCGGGTGCACCGGGGAGCTGTTTTTT.

This clonotype was found many times. This chain connects TRBV28 to TRBJ1-5, with D tentatively TRBD1 (6 bases). CDR3 size: 16 residues. V lost 10 bases, J lost 2 bases, and 21 bases lay in between. Germline V gene lookup returns CDR1 MDHEN and CDR2 SYDVKM. CDR3 amino acids: CANGTPKNGGNQPQHF. As DNA, the CDR3 is TGTGCCAACGGGACACCAAAGAATGGAGGCAATCAGCCCCAGCATTTT.

This clonotype was picked up many times. V gene TRBV10-2 combines with J gene TRBJ2-7; D is undetermined. V was shortened by 6 bases and J by 3 bases, with 12 bases between the two germline ends. Germline CDR1 reads WSHSY; CDR2 reads SAAADI. The CDR3 is 13 amino acids. The CDR3 region has the DNA TGCGCCAGCAGCATGGAAGGGTTCTACGAGCAGTACTTC. Translating it yields CASSMEGFYEQYF.

Many counts were recorded for this clonotype. The chain employs TRBV29-1 and TRBJ2-1, with 13 bases aligning to TRBD2. V lost 3 bases, J lost 1 base, and 3 bases stayed unmatched. From germline, CDR1 is SQVTM and CDR2 ANQGSEA. The CDR3 spans 16 residues. The DNA of the CDR3 is TGCAGCGTTGACGGGACTAGCGGGGAATCCTACAATGAGCAGTTCTTC. The encoded protein is CSVDGTSGESYNEQFF.

This clonotype was detected a few times. V gene TRBV5-1 combines with J gene TRBJ2-4; D remains ambiguous. The CDR3 has 18 residues. CDR1 and CDR2 from the germline V gene are SGHRS and YFSETQ. V gave up 0 bases and J gave up 0 bases, with 16 bases separating them. CDR3 region: CASSLVPQGRLAKNIQYF. The CDR3 DNA follows: TGCGCCAGCAGCTTGGTACCTCAAGGACGGCTAGCCAAAAACATTCAGTACTTC.

In this sample, this clonotype turned up many times. The rearrangement links TRBV12-3 or TRBV12-4 to TRBJ1-1; no clear D gene. Trimming removed 8 bases at V and 6 bases at J, with 10 bases between. CDR3 length: 11 residues. This CDR3 reads CASRVGAEAFF. The DNA for the CDR3 is TGTGCCAGCCGGGTGGGCGCTGAAGCTTTCTTT.

This clonotype was counted ten times or more. This rearrangement joins TRBV2 to TRBJ1-6; TRBD1 is a possible D gene (5 bases). CDR1 SNHLY and CDR2 FYNNEI come from the germline V gene. The V and J ends lost 6 bases and 13 bases respectively, with 13 bases between them. The CDR3 runs to 12 residues. The CDR3: CASSYDQGPLHF. The DNA of the CDR3 is TGTGCCAGCAGCTACGATCAGGGTCCCCTCCACTTT.

Of note for this clonotype: A much larger clone differs by one base, so this may be a read error. As the CDR3 is not closed by the conserved phenylalanine or tryptophan, this likely results from a read error. J is TRBJ1-1 and V is TRBV6-1, with TRBD1 matching over 12 bases. The germline gives CDR1 MNHNS, CDR2 SASEGT. The CDR3 loop spans 15 amino acids. V lost 4 bases, J lost 6 bases, and 6 bases stayed unmatched. CDR3 sequence reads: CASSGGTGGVPEAFL. The CDR3, as DNA: TGTGCCAGCAGTGGGGGGACAGGGGGCGTCCCTGAAGCTTTCCTT.

This clonotype appeared many times. This chain uses TRBV6-1 with TRBJ1-4, with D possibly TRBD1 on 6 matching bases. V was pared by 5 bases and J by 10 bases, with 20 bases between. This CDR3 spans 15 amino acids. The germline V gene has CDR1 MNHNS and CDR2 SASEGT. The CDR3 here is CASSRDGTPVGKLFF. CDR3 nucleotides: TGTGCCAGCAGTCGAGACGGGACACCAGTGGGAAAACTGTTTTTT.

This clonotype was detected a few times. The chain is built from TRBV3-1 and TRBJ1-2; D ambiguous. Germline CDR1 and CDR2: LGHDT and YNNKEL (reference sequence). CDR3 length: 14 amino acids. With 9 bases removed from V and 8 bases from J, the gap between germline ends came to 22 bases. CDR3 DNA: TGTGCCAGACGGAGAGTAGTTTCCAGGTTCGGCTACACCTTC. This translates into CARRRVVSRFGYTF.

In its sample, this clonotype was seen many times. CDR3 coding DNA: TGTGCCTGGAGTGACACAGATACGCAGTATTTT. Amino acids: CAWSDTDTQYF. The chain combines TRBV30 with TRBJ2-3; D unclear. V was clipped by 1 base and J by 2 bases, with 1 base between them. The CDR3 length is 11 residues. Germline-derived CDR1 and CDR2 are GTSNPN and SVGIG (reference sequence).

The chain carries TRBV10-3 and TRBJ2-3; no firm D call. V was clipped by 6 bases and J by 1 base, with 8 bases between them. There are 13 residues in the CDR3. CDR1 ENHRY and CDR2 SYGVKD come from the germline V gene. The CDR3 loop is CAISWVGTDTQYF. The CDR3, as DNA: TGTGCCATCAGCTGGGTTGGCACAGATACGCAGTATTTT.

This clonotype was seen a few times. The chain's CDR3 is CASDDRSYTF. The CDR3 nucleotides read TGTGCCAGCGACGACAGAAGCTACACCTTC. The J gene is TRBJ1-2, the V gene TRBV6-1, with D perhaps TRBD1 (5 bases). Deletions cut 8 bases from V and 9 bases from J, with 10 bases between. The CDR3 is made up of 10 amino acids. The germline CDR1 and CDR2 sequences are MNHNS and SASEGT.

This clonotype was recorded many times. The rearrangement uses TRBV6-1 and TRBJ2-4; 10 nucleotides align to TRBD2. V shed 6 bases and J 10 bases; nucleotides not matched to a gene: 12. Germline-derived CDR1 and CDR2 are MNHNS and SASEGT. The CDR3 loop spans 15 amino acids. CDR3 bases: TGTGCCAGCAGCGCAACTAGCGGGACGAAGGGGATTCAGTACTTC. Translating it yields CASSATSGTKGIQYF.

This chain connects TRBV6-1 to TRBJ2-3; TRBD2 matches 7 bases. CDR3 length: 15 amino acids. Trimming cost V 8 bases and J 6 bases; bases outside gene matches: 14. Germline assignment: CDR1 MNHNS and CDR2 SASEGT. The CDR3 bases are TGTGCCAGCTGGGCGTCCGGGGCGGGAGCGGATACGCAGTATTTT. Encoded protein: CASWASGAGADTQYF.

This clonotype has more than one count but fewer than ten. The chain links TRBV20-1 to TRBJ2-1, with TRBD1 matching over 10 bases. From germline, CDR1 is DFQATT and CDR2 SNEGSKA (reference sequence). V was clipped by 2 bases and J by 7 bases; unmatched bases: 8. The CDR3 totals 15 residues. Written as DNA, the CDR3 is TGCAGTGCTAGAATGGGGACAGGGGCGGCGAATGAGCAGTTCTTC. It specifies CSARMGTGAANEQFF.

This clonotype was observed a handful of times. The rearrangement links TRBV9 to TRBJ1-3; TRBD1 might be the D (5 bases). Per germline, CDR1 SGDLS and CDR2 YYNGEE. CDR3 length equals 14 residues. V was cut by 0 bases and J by 4 bases, with 8 bases left in between. The CDR3 is CASSVEGRGNTIYF. DNA for the CDR3: TGTGCCAGCAGCGTAGAGGGGCGGGGAAACACCATATATTTT. Full variable domain (remainder filled in from reference TRBV9 and TRBJ1-3): DSGVTQTPKHLITATGQRVTLRCSPRSGDLSVYWYQQSLDQGLQFLIQYYNGEERAKGNILERFSAQQFPDLHSELNLSSLELGDSALYFCASSVEGRGNTIYFGEGSWLTVV.

This clonotype was seen many times. The J gene is TRBJ2-7, the V gene TRBV28; 7 positions agree with TRBD1. In germline, CDR1 is MDHEN, CDR2 SYDVKM. Germline trimming cut 3 bases from V and 1 base from J; bases unmatched to any gene: 15. The CDR3 has 18 residues. CDR3 nucleotides: TGTGCCAGCAGTTTTCCCCCTTTTTGGGACAGAAATTCCTACGAGCAGTACTTC. This gives the protein CASSFPPFWDRNSYEQYF.

This clonotype was seen ten or more times. The V gene is TRBV12-3 or TRBV12-4, the J gene TRBJ2-7; D may be TRBD1 (5 bases). V was pared by 5 bases and J by 8 bases, with 19 bases between. The CDR3 is 14 residues long. CDR3 in amino acids: CASSRGSSSTKQYF. DNA for the CDR3: TGTGCCAGCAGTAGGGGCAGTTCATCTACGAAGCAGTACTTC.

Concerning this clonotype itself: A read error is possible here, since a much larger clone lies one base away. The chain uses TRBV2 and TRBJ1-3; 7 bases are a match to TRBD1. The CDR3 loop spans 14 amino acids. Germline CDR1 and CDR2: SNHLY and FYNNEI. CDR3 protein: CASRRDSSVNTIYF. CDR3 DNA: TGTGCCAGCAGAAGGGACAGCTCTGTAAACACCATATATTTT.

This chain uses TRBV6-2 or TRBV6-3 with TRBJ2-7; possibly TRBD2 for D (5 bases). Germline V gene data show CDR1 as MNHEY and CDR2 as SVGEGT. Trimming left V 2 bases short and J 0 bases short, with 11 bases between. The CDR3 is 15 residues long. CDR3 DNA sequence: TGTGCCAGCAGTTACCCGGGGTCGAGCTCCTACGAGCAGTACTTC. This encodes CASSYPGSSSYEQYF.

V usage is TRBV19 and J usage is TRBJ2-7; 8 nucleotides agree with TRBD1. CDR1 LNHDA and CDR2 SQIVND come from the germline V gene (reference sequence). The CDR3 is 18 residues long. V dropped 3 bases and J dropped 3; count of bases not matched to a gene: 16. Here the CDR3 DNA reads TGTGCCAGTAGTATGCAAGGCTCAACAGGGGGTAGATTCTACGAGCAGTACTTC. It specifies CASSMQGSTGGRFYEQYF.

The rearrangement links TRBV6-2 or TRBV6-3 to TRBJ2-7, with 9 bases identical to TRBD1. Germline CDR1 MNHEY, CDR2 SVGEGT. CDR3 length: 16 residues. The J segment lost 3 bases and the V segment lost 5 bases, leaving 11 bases of the junction unmatched. The CDR3 protein is CASSGLQGARIYEQYF. The CDR3 DNA sequence: TGTGCCAGCAGTGGCCTACAGGGGGCGAGGATCTACGAGCAGTACTTC.

This clonotype was observed a handful of times. V and J are TRBV4-1 and TRBJ1-2; D call uncertain. Germline V CDR1 and CDR2: MGHRA, YSYEKL. V was shortened by 0 bases and J by 6 bases, with 17 bases between the two germline ends. This CDR3 is built from 16 residues. For the CDR3, the DNA is TGCGCCAGCAGCCAAGATTTCGGGCTATGGGGAAATGGCTACACCTTC. Protein sequence: CASSQDFGLWGNGYTF.

This clonotype was detected ten times or more. The rearrangement links TRBV7-8 to TRBJ2-3, with 8 bases identical to TRBD1. Per the germline V gene, CDR1 is SGHVS and CDR2 is FQNEAQ. Trimming removed 8 bases from V and 5 bases from J; junction bases left unmatched: 15. The CDR3 totals 16 residues. This CDR3 reads CASCSSRQGALDTQYF. In DNA form, the CDR3 reads TGTGCCAGCTGCTCATCGCGCCAGGGGGCTTTAGATACGCAGTATTTT.

This clonotype was picked up many times. The chain uses TRBV28 and TRBJ1-6; maybe TRBD1 (5 bases). CDR1 is MDHEN and CDR2 is SYDVKM in the germline V gene. V dropped 4 bases and J dropped 6 bases, with 10 bases sitting between them. The CDR3 sequence is 14 residues long. CDR3 sequence: CASSWQRGNSPLHF. DNA of the CDR3: TGTGCCAGCAGTTGGCAGAGGGGTAATTCACCCCTCCACTTT.